The rows below give T cell receptor beta chains drawn from one sample of a study of T cell responses to AZD1222 COVID-19 vaccine. TCRdb's table, derived via immunoSEQ multiplex PCR, lists solely in-frame clones and lacks some. The table includes about 85,000 clones, about 91% detected once. The material was peripheral blood, obtained on day 0 of MenACWY control vaccination. These TCRs come from an adult in good health. CDR3s include the opening cysteine and the closing phenylalanine or tryptophan. The D gene is left open where the match is weak. A row's size may be missing; if present it is once, few, many or a size class.

>TRBV6-5|TRBJ1-2|few|-
TGTGCCAGCAGCGCCCATGAGGGAATTAACTATGGCTACACCTTC
CASSAHEGINYGYTF
>TRBV4-3|TRBJ2-2|-|TRBD1
TGCGCCAGCAGCTCCGAGACAGGGGGCAGGAACACCGGGGAGCTGTTTTTT
CASSSETGGRNTGELFF
>TRBV15|TRBJ2-1|-|-
TGTGCCACCAGCAGAGATTATTGGAGTGGCGGGGCCTACAATGAGCAGTTCTTC
CATSRDYWSGGAYNEQFF
>TRBV5-5|TRBJ2-1|-|TRBD1
TGTGCCAGCAGTACGGGACAGGTATCCGGGGCTGAGTTCTTC
CASSTGQVSGAEFF
>TRBV19|TRBJ2-1|-|TRBD1
TGTGCCAGTAGTGCCACCCCGGGACAGGCCTACAATGAGCAGTTCTTC
CASSATPGQAYNEQFF
>TRBV7-9|TRBJ1-2|-|TRBD1
TGTGCCAGCAGCCCAGGGGGGAGCTACACCTTC
CASSPGGSYTF
>TRBV28|TRBJ2-5|-|TRBD2
TGTGCCAGCGCCGCAGCGGGGGGGAAAGAGACCCAGTACTTC
CASAAAGGKETQYF
>TRBV2|TRBJ1-2|few|-
TGTGCCAGCAGTGAATACAGCTATGGCTACACCTTC
CASSEYSYGYTF
>TRBV18|TRBJ1-2|-|-
TGTGCCAGCTCACCGGACAGTAACTATGGCTACACCTTC
CASSPDSNYGYTF
>TRBV10-3|TRBJ1-5|-|-
TGTGCCATCAGTGGTAGGGGCAATCAGCCCCAGCATTTT
CAISGRGNQPQHF
>TRBV2|TRBJ1-1|-|-
TGTGCCAGCACTCGGTCCACTGAAGCTTTCTTT
CASTRSTEAFF
>TRBV7-3|TRBJ2-1|-|TRBD1
TGTGCCAGCAGCCCTCGGGGACAGACCTCCTACAATGAGCAGTTCTTC
CASSPRGQTSYNEQFF
>TRBV19|TRBJ1-2|-|-
TGTGCCAGTAGTATAGATATCTACGCGGGTAACTATGGCTACACCTTC
CASSIDIYAGNYGYTF
>TRBV10-3|TRBJ1-1|-|-
TGTGCCATCACCCCGCGGGGGTCCGAAGAAGCTTTCTTT
CAITPRGSEEAFF
>TRBV27|TRBJ1-1|-|-
TGTGCCAGCAGTCTCATCGGAGGGCGGGCTTTCTTT
CASSLIGGRAFF
>TRBV19|TRBJ1-1|-|-
TGTGCCAGTAGGGGCAGGGAGAACACTGAAGCTTTCTTT
CASRGRENTEAFF
>TRBV6-5|TRBJ2-7|once|TRBD2
TGTGCCAGCAAGTTCGGACTAGCGGGGGCCTACGAGCAGTACTTC
CASKFGLAGAYEQYF
>TRBV9|TRBJ2-1|-|TRBD1
TGTGCCAGCAGCCCGCTTAGGGACAGCTACAATGAGCAGTTCTTC
CASSPLRDSYNEQFF
>TRBV3-1/TRBV3-2|TRBJ1-1|-|-
TGTGCCAGCAGCCAAGAGGCAAACACTGAAGCTTTCTTT
CASSQEANTEAFF
>TRBV12-3/TRBV12-4|TRBJ1-6|-|-
TGTGCCAGCAGTCCGGGAGTCAGGACACCCCTCCACTTT
CASSPGVRTPLHF
>TRBV14|TRBJ1-4|-|-
TGTGCCAGCAGCCACGCGTTGCCTAATGAAAAACTGTTTTTT
CASSHALPNEKLFF
>TRBV6-5|TRBJ2-3|-|-
TGTGCCAGCAGTTACGGCGGGGTCACAGATACGCAGTATTTT
CASSYGGVTDTQYF
>TRBV27|TRBJ2-1|-|-
TGTGCCAGCACTGACCCGACTGGAACCTACAATGAGCAGTTCTTC
CASTDPTGTYNEQFF
>TRBV12-5|TRBJ1-5|-|-
TGTGCTAGTGGTTTGACCGCCCTCAACAGGGCCCCCAATCAGCCCCAGCATTTT
CASGLTALNRAPNQPQHF
>TRBV6-6|TRBJ2-2|once|-
TGTGCCAGCACCCGAGGGTCCACCGGGGAGCTGTTTTTT
CASTRGSTGELFF
>TRBV29-1|TRBJ1-2|-|-
TGCAGCGTTGTTGAGGGTTATGGCTACACCTTC
CSVVEGYGYTF
>TRBV7-2|TRBJ2-2|-|TRBD1
TGTGCCAGCAGCTTAGCAGGGGGCGACACCGGGGAGCTGTTTTTT
CASSLAGGDTGELFF
>TRBV20-1|TRBJ1-2|-|-
TGCAGTGCTAGATGGGAGGGCGGCTACACCTTC
CSARWEGGYTF
>TRBV4-3|TRBJ2-5|-|-
TGCGCCAGCAGCCAAGATCATGGATTCCAAGAGACCCAGTACTTC
CASSQDHGFQETQYF
>TRBV6-5|TRBJ2-2|-|-
TGTGCCAGCACGGAGGGGGGGCTTCACGGGGAGCTGTTTTTT
CASTEGGLHGELFF
>TRBV19|TRBJ1-5|-|-
TGTGCCAGTAGTATAGTTCCCAGGGGTAATAGCAATCAGCCCCAGCATTTT
CASSIVPRGNSNQPQHF
>TRBV30|TRBJ1-5|-|TRBD1
TGTGCCTTTCGCTCCGGGACAGGGAATAGCAATCAGCCCCAGCATTTT
CAFRSGTGNSNQPQHF
>TRBV6-2/TRBV6-3|TRBJ2-7|-|-
TGTGCCAGCAGTTACTCGGACAGCTCCTACGAGCAGTACTTC
CASSYSDSSYEQYF
>TRBV19|TRBJ1-4|-|TRBD1
TGTGCCAGTAGTACCCTGACAGGGTTCGATAATGAAAAACTGTTTTTT
CASSTLTGFDNEKLFF
>TRBV7-2|TRBJ1-1|once|-
TGTGCCAGCAGTTCGGACGTGAACACTGAAGCTTTCTTT
CASSSDVNTEAFF
>TRBV5-4|TRBJ1-4|-|-
TGTGCCAGCAGCTCCTCCCAGAAGGTTAATGAAAAACTGTTTTTT
CASSSSQKVNEKLFF
>TRBV7-2|TRBJ2-5|once|TRBD2
TGTGCCAGCAGCTTAGCCTCGACTAGCGGGGGCCAAGAGACCCAGTACTTC
CASSLASTSGGQETQYF
>TRBV6-2/TRBV6-3|TRBJ2-1|-|-
TGTGCCAGCAGTTATATCGGTGATTCGGGGGTAGGGCAGTTCTTC
CASSYIGDSGVGQFF